This entry is about one T cell receptor (beta chain). The data derive from a study of control samples from healthy donors and cancer patients. Measured with immunoSEQ multiplex PCR; TCRdb has only the in-frame clones, and not every one. This table has about 100,000 clones, roughly 84% appearing once. The sample consisted of blood. The TCR comes from a woman in her forties or fifties in good health.

The DNA of the CDR3 is TGTGCCAGCAGTTTATTAAGCAGCAATCAGCCCCAGCATTTT. It translates to CASSLLSSNQPQHF. V usage is TRBV27 and J usage is TRBJ1-5, with D hard to call. The CDR3 has 14 amino acids. The germline V gene encodes CDR1 MNHEY and CDR2 SMNVEV (reference sequence). Trimming pared 1 base from V and 1 base from J, leaving 5 bases between.